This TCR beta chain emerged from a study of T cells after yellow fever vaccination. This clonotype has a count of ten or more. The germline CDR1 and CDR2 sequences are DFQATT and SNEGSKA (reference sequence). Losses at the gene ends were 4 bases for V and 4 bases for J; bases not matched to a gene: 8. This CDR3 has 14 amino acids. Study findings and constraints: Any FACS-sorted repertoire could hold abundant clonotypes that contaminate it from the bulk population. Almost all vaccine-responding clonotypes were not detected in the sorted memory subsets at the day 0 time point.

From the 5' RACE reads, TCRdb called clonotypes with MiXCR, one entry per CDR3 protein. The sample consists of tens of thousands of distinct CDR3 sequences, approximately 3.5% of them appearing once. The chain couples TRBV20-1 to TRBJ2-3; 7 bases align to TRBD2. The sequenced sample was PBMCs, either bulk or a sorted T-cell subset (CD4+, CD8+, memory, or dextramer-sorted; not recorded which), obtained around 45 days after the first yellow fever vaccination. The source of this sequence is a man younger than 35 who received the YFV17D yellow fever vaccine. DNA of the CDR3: TGCAGTGCTATCGTCCAAGCGGGGTCAGATACGCAGTATTTT. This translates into CSAIVQAGSDTQYF.